This T cell receptor (beta chain) was sequenced in a study of cytomegalovirus exposure and HLA in healthy donors. A word on this clone: No antigen is known for it.

PCR primers comprised 60 Vbeta and 13 Jbeta primers. Using immunoSEQ multiplex PCR, the repertoire was profiled, and TCRdb retains in-frame clones only, with some absent. This table holds about 130,000 clones, around 76% found once. Germline CDR1 SGHRS, CDR2 YFSETQ. Trimming left V 0 bases short and J 2 bases short, with 9 bases between. There are 15 residues in the CDR3. Points from the study as a whole: Sequencing depth roughly uniform across donors was assumed in presence/absence analyses. Some V segments, TRBV6-2 and TRBV6-3 among them, were indistinguishable and were therefore excluded. The study labeled approximately 150 TCR beta chains cytomegalovirus-associated.

Sequenced material: PBMCs. The receptor's source is a woman in her forties or fifties in good health and CMV-seronegative. The chain joins TRBV5-1 to TRBJ2-1; TRBD2 is a possible D gene (5 bases). The CDR3 is CASSLVPEAYNEQFF. CDR3 coding DNA: TGCGCCAGCAGCTTGGTTCCGGAGGCCTACAATGAGCAGTTCTTC.